The T cell receptor beta chain under discussion was sequenced for a study of post-analysis software for immune sequencing data. This clonotype was seen a few times. Antigen unknown. V gave up 2 bases and J gave up 7 bases, with 24 bases separating them. From germline, CDR1 is DFQATT and CDR2 SNEGSKA (reference sequence). CDR3 length equals 17 residues. Built from TCR beta cDNA, the libraries had unique molecular identifiers in them. Input of roughly 0.95 to 10 million T cells yielded roughly 530,000 cDNA molecules. TCRdb reprocessed the PCR reads via MiXCR and lists one record per CDR3 protein. The table includes approximately 730,000 distinct CDR3 sequences, 25% to 30% detected once. Findings and caveats of the study: F measure showed strong co-clustering of same-batch samples. Normalized Chao1 diversity in multiple sclerosis patients fell significantly below that of controls. Patients carried roughly 5 TRBV segments more frequently than controls did, and TRBV5-6, TRBV5-1 and TRBV20-1 were among them.

This clonotype was sampled from a girl aged 5-17 years with multiple sclerosis. What was sequenced was blood. This chain uses TRBV20-1 with TRBJ2-1; possible D gene TRBD2, 6 bases. Here the CDR3 reads CSARQVYGGMGLNEQFF. The CDR3 region has the DNA TGCAGTGCTAGACAAGTCTACGGCGGGATGGGTCTAAATGAGCAGTTCTTC.